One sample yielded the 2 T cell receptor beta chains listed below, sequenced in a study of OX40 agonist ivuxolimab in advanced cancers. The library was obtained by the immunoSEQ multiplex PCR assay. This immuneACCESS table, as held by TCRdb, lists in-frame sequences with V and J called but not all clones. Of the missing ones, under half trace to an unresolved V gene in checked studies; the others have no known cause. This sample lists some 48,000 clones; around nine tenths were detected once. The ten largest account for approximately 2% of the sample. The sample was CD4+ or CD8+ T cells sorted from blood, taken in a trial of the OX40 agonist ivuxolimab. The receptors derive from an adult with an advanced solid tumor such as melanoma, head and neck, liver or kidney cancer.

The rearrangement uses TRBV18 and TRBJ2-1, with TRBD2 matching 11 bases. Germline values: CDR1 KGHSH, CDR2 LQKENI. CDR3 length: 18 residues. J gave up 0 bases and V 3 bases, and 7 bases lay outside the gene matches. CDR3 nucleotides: TGTGCCAGCTCACCCCTCCCTAGCGGGGGGAGCTCCTACAATGAGCAGTTCTTC. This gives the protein CASSPLPSGGSSYNEQFF.

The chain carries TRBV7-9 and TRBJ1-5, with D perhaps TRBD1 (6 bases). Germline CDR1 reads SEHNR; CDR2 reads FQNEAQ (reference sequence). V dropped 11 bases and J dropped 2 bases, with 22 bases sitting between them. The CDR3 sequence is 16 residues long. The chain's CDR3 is CAGHPGRGGGNQPQHF. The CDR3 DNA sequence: TGTGCCGGCCACCCCGGCAGAGGGGGGGGCAATCAGCCCCAGCATTTT.